This TCR beta chain was observed in a study of cytomegalovirus exposure and HLA in healthy donors. CDR1 is LGHNA and CDR2 is YNFKEQ in the germline V gene. V shed 0 bases, J shed 0 bases, and the junction held 6 bases outside the gene matches. The CDR3 spans 17 residues. This clone occurred once. Assay: immunoSEQ multiplex PCR; the TCRdb copy retains only in-frame clones and omits some. Among 150,000 to 200,000 clones listed, more than 80% were seen once. The source is a young woman in good health and CMV-seropositive. The sequenced material came from PBMCs. The chain uses TRBV4-2 and TRBJ2-3; TRBD1 agrees at 7 bases. CDR3 DNA: TGTGCCAGCAGCCAAGACGAAGGCAGGGGGAGCACAGATACGCAGTATTTT. Its translation is CASSQDEGRGSTDTQYF.